The rows below give T cell receptor beta chains drawn from one sample of a study of glioma-infiltrating T cells after dendritic cell vaccination. Clones were read by immunoSEQ multiplex PCR, and TCRdb kept only the in-frame ones, dropping some. The sample shows 80,000 to 100,000 clones, over 60% of them seen only once. The source was blood, collected before dendritic cell vaccination. The receptors here all came from a human donor with glioblastoma. Both conserved end residues are trimmed from each CDR3. A D gene is named only where the DNA matches it firmly.

CDR3 protein: ASSITGATNEKLF; V gene: TRBV19; D gene: TRBD1
CDR3 protein: ASSSGTSGTYEQY; V gene: TRBV5-4; D gene: TRBD2
CDR3 protein: ASRGSTGAGGTQY; V gene: TRBV2; D gene: TRBD1
CDR3 protein: ASSIQGAGYGYT; V gene: TRBV5-4; D gene: TRBD1
CDR3 protein: ASSLGWTSLDTQY; V gene: TRBV5-1; D gene: TRBD2
CDR3 protein: ASSRTGEYGYT; V gene: TRBV19; D gene: -
CDR3 protein: ASSLGLGTGGYYGYT; V gene: TRBV5-6; D gene: TRBD1
CDR3 protein: ASTNGQGGLNTEAF; V gene: TRBV6-6; D gene: TRBD1
CDR3 protein: ASSTQTGSYNEQF; V gene: TRBV5-1; D gene: -
CDR3 protein: ASSTHGTSGKGYEQY; V gene: TRBV27; D gene: TRBD2
CDR3 protein: ASSRGRGAKNIQY; V gene: TRBV4-1; D gene: -
CDR3 protein: ASSLYVRWNTEAF; V gene: TRBV5-6; D gene: -
CDR3 protein: ASSQWTGSGYT; V gene: TRBV4-1; D gene: TRBD1
CDR3 protein: ASSLVARGGGELF; V gene: TRBV5-1; D gene: -
CDR3 protein: ASSYWDYTGELF; V gene: TRBV6-6; D gene: -
CDR3 protein: ASSPFQDLSGNTIY; V gene: TRBV18; D gene: -
CDR3 protein: ASSLILAGVTGEQF; V gene: TRBV5-1; D gene: TRBD2
CDR3 protein: ASSLVGGLGYT; V gene: TRBV28; D gene: -
CDR3 protein: ASSPWDRFYEQY; V gene: TRBV28; D gene: TRBD1
CDR3 protein: ASSPSGQGLGEQY; V gene: TRBV18; D gene: TRBD1
CDR3 protein: ASSGDTGGGGANVLT; V gene: TRBV18; D gene: -
CDR3 protein: ASSPIEGVNTEAF; V gene: TRBV18; D gene: -
CDR3 protein: ASSHQTGNNEQF; V gene: TRBV5-1; D gene: TRBD1
CDR3 protein: ASRYGQGAIEQY; V gene: TRBV2; D gene: TRBD1
CDR3 protein: ASSLAPAGDGETQY; V gene: TRBV7-8; D gene: TRBD2
CDR3 protein: ASSRDRVRNSPLH; V gene: TRBV5-1; D gene: TRBD1
CDR3 protein: ASSPQGSGNTIY; V gene: TRBV18; D gene: -
CDR3 protein: ASSPPRPNAGELF; V gene: TRBV13; D gene: -
CDR3 protein: ASSFLGAAQPQH; V gene: TRBV28; D gene: -
CDR3 protein: ASSLPGQGRNEQF; V gene: TRBV5-4; D gene: TRBD1
CDR3 protein: ASSLLGARAF; V gene: TRBV28; D gene: -
CDR3 protein: ASSLFGQGEGETQY; V gene: TRBV18; D gene: TRBD1
CDR3 protein: AIAPGTGNTGELF; V gene: TRBV10-3; D gene: TRBD1
CDR3 protein: SVAGAGVLEQF; V gene: TRBV29-1; D gene: -
CDR3 protein: SVGGGWGEKLF; V gene: TRBV29-1; D gene: -
CDR3 protein: ASSRQSTNEKLF; V gene: TRBV6-1; D gene: -
CDR3 protein: SVEARSPLAGELF; V gene: TRBV29-1; D gene: -
CDR3 protein: ASSWGLAGVSEQF; V gene: TRBV5-1; D gene: TRBD2
CDR3 protein: ASSVAGGSYNEQF; V gene: TRBV9; D gene: -
CDR3 protein: ASSLGVGGNYGYT; V gene: TRBV7-2; D gene: -